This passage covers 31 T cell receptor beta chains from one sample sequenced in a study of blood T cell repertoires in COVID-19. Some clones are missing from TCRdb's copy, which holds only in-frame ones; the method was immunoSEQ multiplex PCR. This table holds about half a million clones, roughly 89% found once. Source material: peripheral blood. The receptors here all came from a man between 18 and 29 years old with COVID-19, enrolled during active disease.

In nucleotides, the CDR3 is TGTGCCAGCAGTTCCGGGACAGGGTGGACTGAAGCTTTCTTT. Its protein product is CASSSGTGWTEAFF. The chain combines TRBV5-4 with TRBJ1-1, with 9 bases aligning to TRBD1. This CDR3 is built from 14 residues. Germline trimming cut 5 bases from V and 5 bases from J; bases unmatched to any gene: 7. Germline V gene data show CDR1 as SGHNT and CDR2 as YYREEE (reference sequence). Based on the CDR3 plus reference TRBV5-4 and TRBJ1-1, the full variable domain is ETGVTQSPTHLIKTRGQQVTLRCSSQSGHNTVSWYQQALGQGPQFIFQYYREEENGRGNFPPRFSGLQFPNYSSELNVNALELDDSALYLCASSSGTGWTEAFFGQGTRLTVV.

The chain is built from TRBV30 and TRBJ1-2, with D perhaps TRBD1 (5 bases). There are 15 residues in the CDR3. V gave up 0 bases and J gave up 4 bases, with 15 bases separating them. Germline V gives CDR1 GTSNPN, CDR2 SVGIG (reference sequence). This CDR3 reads CAWSVALGRTYGYTF. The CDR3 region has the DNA TGTGCCTGGAGTGTAGCTTTGGGGCGTACCTATGGCTACACCTTC.

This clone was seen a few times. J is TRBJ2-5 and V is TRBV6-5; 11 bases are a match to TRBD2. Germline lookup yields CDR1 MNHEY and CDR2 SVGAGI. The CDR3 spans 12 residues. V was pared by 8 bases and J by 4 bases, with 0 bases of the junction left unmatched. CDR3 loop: CASGLAGETQYF. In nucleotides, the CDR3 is TGTGCCAGCGGACTAGCGGGAGAGACCCAGTACTTC.

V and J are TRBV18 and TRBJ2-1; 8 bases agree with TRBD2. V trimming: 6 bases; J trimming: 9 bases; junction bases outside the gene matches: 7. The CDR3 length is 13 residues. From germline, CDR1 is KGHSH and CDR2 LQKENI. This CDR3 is CASSPGGPPEQFF. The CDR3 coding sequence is TGTGCCAGCTCGCCGGGAGGGCCACCTGAGCAGTTCTTC. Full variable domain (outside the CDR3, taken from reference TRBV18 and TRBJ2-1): NAGVMQNPRHLVRRRGQEARLRCSPMKGHSHVYWYRQLPEEGLKFMVYLQKENIIDESGMPKERFSAEFPKEGPSILRIQQVVRGDSAAYFCASSPGGPPEQFFGPGTRLTVL.

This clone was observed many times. This CDR3 reads CASSILATGGYGYTF. As DNA, the CDR3 is TGTGCCAGTAGTATCCTCGCGACAGGGGGCTATGGCTACACCTTC. This rearrangement joins TRBV19 to TRBJ1-2; the match to TRBD1 covers 9 bases. Germline assignment: CDR1 LNHDA and CDR2 SQIVND (reference sequence). With 3 bases clipped from V and 4 bases from J, the junction kept 6 bases outside the gene matches. The CDR3 is 15 residues long.

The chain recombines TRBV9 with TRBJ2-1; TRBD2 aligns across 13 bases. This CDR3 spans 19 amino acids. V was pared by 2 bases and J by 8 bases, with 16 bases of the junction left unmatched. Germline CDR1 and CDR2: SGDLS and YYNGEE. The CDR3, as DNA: TGTGCCAGCAGCGTTAGCGGACTAGCGGGAGTTCACGGGTATGATGAGCAGTTCTTC. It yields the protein CASSVSGLAGVHGYDEQFF.

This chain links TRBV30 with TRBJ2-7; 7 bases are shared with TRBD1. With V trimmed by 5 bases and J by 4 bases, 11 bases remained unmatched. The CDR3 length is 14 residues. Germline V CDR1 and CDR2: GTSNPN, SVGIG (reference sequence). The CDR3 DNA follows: TGTGCCTGGGGTCCAGGGGGAAGGCTGTACGAGCAGTACTTC. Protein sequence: CAWGPGGRLYEQYF.

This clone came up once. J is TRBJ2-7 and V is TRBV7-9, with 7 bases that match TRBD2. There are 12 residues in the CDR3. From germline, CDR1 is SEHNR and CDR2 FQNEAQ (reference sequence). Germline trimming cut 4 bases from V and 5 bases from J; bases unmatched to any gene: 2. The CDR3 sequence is CASSSGTNEQYF. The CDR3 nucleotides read TGTGCCAGCAGCTCGGGGACTAACGAGCAGTACTTC.

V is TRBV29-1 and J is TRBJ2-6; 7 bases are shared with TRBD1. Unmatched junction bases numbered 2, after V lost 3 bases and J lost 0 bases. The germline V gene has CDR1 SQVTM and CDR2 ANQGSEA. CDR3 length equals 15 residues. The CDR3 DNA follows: TGCAGCGTTGAGACAGGGAGCTCTGGGGCCAACGTCCTGACTTTC. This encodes CSVETGSSGANVLTF.

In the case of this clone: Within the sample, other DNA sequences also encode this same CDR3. CDR3 nucleotides: TGTGCCAGTAGTATTACAGGCTACAATGAGCAGTTCTTC. Translation gives CASSITGYNEQFF. The gene calls are TRBV19 and TRBJ2-1; D is possibly TRBD1 (5 bases). CDR3 size: 13 residues. Looked up from germline, CDR1 is LNHDA and CDR2 is SQIVND (reference sequence). V lost 3 bases and J 3 bases, leaving 6 bases between the germline ends.

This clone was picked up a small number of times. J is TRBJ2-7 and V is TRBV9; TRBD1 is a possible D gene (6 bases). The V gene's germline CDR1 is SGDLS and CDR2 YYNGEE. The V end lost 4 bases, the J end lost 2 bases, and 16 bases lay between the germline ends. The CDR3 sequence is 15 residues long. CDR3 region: CASSPLTGVTYEQYF. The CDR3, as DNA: TGTGCCAGCAGCCCGTTGACAGGAGTAACCTACGAGCAGTACTTC.

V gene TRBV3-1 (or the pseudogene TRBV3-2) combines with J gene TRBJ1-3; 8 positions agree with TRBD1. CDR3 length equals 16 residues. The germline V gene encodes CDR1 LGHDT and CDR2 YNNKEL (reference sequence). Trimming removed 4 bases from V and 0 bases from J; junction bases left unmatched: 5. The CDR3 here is CASSRTGLYSGNTIYF. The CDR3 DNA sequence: TGTGCCAGCAGCCGGACAGGGCTTTACTCTGGAAACACCATATATTTT.

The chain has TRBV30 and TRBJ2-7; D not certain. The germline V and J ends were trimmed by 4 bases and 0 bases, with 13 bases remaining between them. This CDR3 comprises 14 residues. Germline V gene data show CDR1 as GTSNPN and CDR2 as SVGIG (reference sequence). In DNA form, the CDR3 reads TGTGCCTGGAAAATGGTTATTAGCTCCTACGAGCAGTACTTC. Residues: CAWKMVISSYEQYF.

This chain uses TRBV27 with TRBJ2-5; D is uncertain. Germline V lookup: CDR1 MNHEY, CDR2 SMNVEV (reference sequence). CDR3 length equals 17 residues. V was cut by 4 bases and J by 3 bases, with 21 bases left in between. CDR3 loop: CASSSFSGSLSKETQYF. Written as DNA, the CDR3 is TGTGCCAGCAGTTCATTTTCCGGGTCACTCTCCAAAGAGACCCAGTACTTC.

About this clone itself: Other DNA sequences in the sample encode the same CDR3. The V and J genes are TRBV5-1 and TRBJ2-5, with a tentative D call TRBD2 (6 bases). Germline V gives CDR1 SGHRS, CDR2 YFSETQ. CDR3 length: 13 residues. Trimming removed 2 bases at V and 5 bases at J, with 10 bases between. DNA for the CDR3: TGCGCCAGCAGCTTAGGGACTGGGGAGACCCAGTACTTC. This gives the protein CASSLGTGETQYF.

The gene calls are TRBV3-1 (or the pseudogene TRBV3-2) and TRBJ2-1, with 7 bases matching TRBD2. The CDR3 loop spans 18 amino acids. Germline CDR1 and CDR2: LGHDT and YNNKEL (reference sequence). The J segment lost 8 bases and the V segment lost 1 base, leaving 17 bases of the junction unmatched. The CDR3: CASSQGSIRTRSSDEQFF. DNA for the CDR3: TGTGCCAGCAGCCAAGGGAGTATCCGGACTAGATCATCCGATGAGCAGTTCTTC.

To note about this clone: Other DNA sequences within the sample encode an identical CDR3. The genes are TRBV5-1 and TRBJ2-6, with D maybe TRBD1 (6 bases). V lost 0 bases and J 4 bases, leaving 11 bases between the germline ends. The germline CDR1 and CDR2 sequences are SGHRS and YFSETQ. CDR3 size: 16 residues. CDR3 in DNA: TGCGCCAGCAGCTTGGACACAGGGACCGGGGCCAACGTCCTGACTTTC. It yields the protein CASSLDTGTGANVLTF.

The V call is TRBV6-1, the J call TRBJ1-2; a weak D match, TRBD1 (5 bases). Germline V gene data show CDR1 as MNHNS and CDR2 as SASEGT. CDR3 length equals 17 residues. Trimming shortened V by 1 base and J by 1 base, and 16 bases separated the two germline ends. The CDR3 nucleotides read TGTGCCAGCAGTGAAGAGGTGGGACTATCCTATAACTATGGCTACACCTTC. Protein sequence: CASSEEVGLSYNYGYTF.

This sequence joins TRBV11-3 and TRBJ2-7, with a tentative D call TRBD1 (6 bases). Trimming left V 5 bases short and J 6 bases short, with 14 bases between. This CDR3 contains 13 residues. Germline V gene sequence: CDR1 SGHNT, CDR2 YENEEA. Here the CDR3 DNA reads TGTGCCAGCAGCGAAAAGGGGGAAACCGAGCAGTACTTC. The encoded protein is CASSEKGETEQYF.

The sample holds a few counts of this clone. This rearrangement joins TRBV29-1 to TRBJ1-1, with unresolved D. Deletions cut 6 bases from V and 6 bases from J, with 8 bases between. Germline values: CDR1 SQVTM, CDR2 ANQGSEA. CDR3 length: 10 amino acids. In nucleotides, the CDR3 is TGCAGCGTCCGGGATGCTGAAGCTTTCTTT. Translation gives CSVRDAEAFF.

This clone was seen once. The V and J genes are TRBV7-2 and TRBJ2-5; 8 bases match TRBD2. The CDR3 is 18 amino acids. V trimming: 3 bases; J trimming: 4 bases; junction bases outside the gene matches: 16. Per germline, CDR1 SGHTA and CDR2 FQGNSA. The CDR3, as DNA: TGTGCCAGCAGCTTGGGGTCTAGCGGGCAGGCGGGGTTAGAGACCCAGTACTTC. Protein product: CASSLGSSGQAGLETQYF.

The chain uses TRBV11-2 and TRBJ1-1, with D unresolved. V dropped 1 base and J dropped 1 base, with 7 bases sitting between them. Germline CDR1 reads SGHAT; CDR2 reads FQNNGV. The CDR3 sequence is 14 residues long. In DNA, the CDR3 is TGTGCCAGCAGCTTAGGCTACGGGAACACTGAAGCTTTCTTT. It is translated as CASSLGYGNTEAFF. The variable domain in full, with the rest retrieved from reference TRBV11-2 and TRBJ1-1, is EAGVAQSPRYKIIEKRQSVAFWCNPISGHATLYWYQQILGQGPKLLIQFQNNGVVDDSQLPKDRFSAERLKGVDSTLKIQPAKLEDSAVYLCASSLGYGNTEAFFGQGTRLTVV.

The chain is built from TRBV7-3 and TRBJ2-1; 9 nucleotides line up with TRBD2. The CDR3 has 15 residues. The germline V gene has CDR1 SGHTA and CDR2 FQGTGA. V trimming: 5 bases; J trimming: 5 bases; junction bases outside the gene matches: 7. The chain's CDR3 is CASSLGAGGNNEQFF. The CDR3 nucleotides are TGTGCCAGCAGCCTAGGGGCGGGAGGGAACAATGAGCAGTTCTTC.

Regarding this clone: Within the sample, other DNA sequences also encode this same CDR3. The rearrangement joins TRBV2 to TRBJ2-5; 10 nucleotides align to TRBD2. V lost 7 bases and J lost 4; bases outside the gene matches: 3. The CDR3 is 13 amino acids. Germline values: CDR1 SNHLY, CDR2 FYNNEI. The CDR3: CASKRGGRETQYF. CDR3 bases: TGTGCCAGCAAGCGGGGGGGCAGAGAGACCCAGTACTTC.

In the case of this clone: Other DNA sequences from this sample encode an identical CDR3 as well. The CDR3 DNA reads as TGTGCCAGCTCACGTACAGTAAACACTGAAGCTTTCTTT. This encodes CASSRTVNTEAFF. The rearrangement uses TRBV18 and TRBJ1-1; no clear D gene. This CDR3 region has 13 residues. The germline CDR1 and CDR2 sequences are KGHSH and LQKENI. V lost 4 bases and J lost 2, with 8 bases in between.

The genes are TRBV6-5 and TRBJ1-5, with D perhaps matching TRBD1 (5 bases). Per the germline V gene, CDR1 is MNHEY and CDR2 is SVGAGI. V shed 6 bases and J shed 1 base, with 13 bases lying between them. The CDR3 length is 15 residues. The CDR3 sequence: CASSSQGGSNQPQHF. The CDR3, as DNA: TGTGCCAGCAGCAGCCAGGGAGGGAGCAATCAGCCCCAGCATTTT.

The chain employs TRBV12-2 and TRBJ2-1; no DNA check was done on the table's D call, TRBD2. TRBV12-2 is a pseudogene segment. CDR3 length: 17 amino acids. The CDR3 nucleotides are TGTGCAAGTCGCGCGGGACTAGCGGGAGGGCCTAGCGATGAGCAGTTCTTC. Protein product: CASRAGLAGGPSDEQFF.

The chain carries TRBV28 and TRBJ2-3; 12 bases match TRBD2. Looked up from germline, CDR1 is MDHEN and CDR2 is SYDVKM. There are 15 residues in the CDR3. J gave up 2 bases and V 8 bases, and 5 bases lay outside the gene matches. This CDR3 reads CASARTSGATDTQYF. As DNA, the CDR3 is TGTGCCAGCGCCCGGACTAGCGGGGCCACAGATACGCAGTATTTT.

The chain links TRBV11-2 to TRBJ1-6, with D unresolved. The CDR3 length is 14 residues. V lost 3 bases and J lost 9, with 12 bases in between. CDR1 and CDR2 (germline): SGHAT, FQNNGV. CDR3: CASSLVRSSSPLHF. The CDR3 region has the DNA TGTGCCAGCAGCTTGGTCAGATCTAGTTCACCCCTCCACTTT.

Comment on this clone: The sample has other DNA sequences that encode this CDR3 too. The CDR3 sequence: CASSLGAAYNEQFF. As DNA, the CDR3 is TGCGCCAGCAGCTTGGGGGCAGCTTACAATGAGCAGTTCTTC. V is TRBV5-1 and J is TRBJ2-1, with no clear D. V was shortened by 0 bases and J by 4 bases, with 8 bases between the two germline ends. The CDR3 consists of 14 residues. Germline CDR1 and CDR2: SGHRS and YFSETQ. The entire variable domain, with the rest obtained from reference TRBV5-1 and TRBJ2-1, is as follows: KAGVTQTPRYLIKTRGQQVTLSCSPISGHRSVSWYQQTPGQGLQFLFEYFSETQRNKGNFPGRFSGRQFSNSRSEMNVSTLELGDSALYLCASSLGAAYNEQFFGPGTRLTVL.

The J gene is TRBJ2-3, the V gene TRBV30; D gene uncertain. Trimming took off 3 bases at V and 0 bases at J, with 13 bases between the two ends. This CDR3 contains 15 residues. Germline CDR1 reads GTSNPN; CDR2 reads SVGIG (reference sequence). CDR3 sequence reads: CAWSLALVSTDTQYF. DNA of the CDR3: TGTGCCTGGAGCCTTGCCCTAGTAAGCACAGATACGCAGTATTTT. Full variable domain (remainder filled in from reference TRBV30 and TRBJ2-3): SQTIHQWPATLVQPVGSPLSLECTVEGTSNPNLYWYRQAAGRGLQLLFYSVGIGQISSEVPQNLSASRPQDRQFILSSKKLLLSDSGFYLCAWSLALVSTDTQYFGPGTRLTVL.